This T cell receptor (beta chain) was captured in a study of T cell changes during pregnancy in multiple sclerosis. This CDR3 comprises 16 residues. Trimming took 0 bases from V and 2 from J; bases not matched to a gene: 2. The germline V gene encodes CDR1 MRHNA and CDR2 SNTAGT. Sequencing used immunoSEQ multiplex PCR; TCRdb keeps in-frame clones, though not all of them. Here the sample spans 44,000 or so clones, around 89% being singletons. V is TRBV6-4 and J is TRBJ2-5, with TRBD2 matching 11 bases. The sequencing here drew on CD8+ T cells from peripheral blood mononuclear cells, taken after pregnancy. The receptor comes from a female donor in good health, enrolled as a control in a pregnancy study. CDR3 residues: CASSDSASGGQETQYF. The CDR3 region has the DNA TGTGCCAGCAGTGACTCCGCTAGCGGGGGGCAAGAGACCCAGTACTTC.